Below are 2 T cell receptor beta chains sequenced from a single sample in a study of breast tumors, draining lymph nodes, adjacent tissues. TCRdb analysed the multiplex PCR reads with MiXCR anew, one entry per CDR3 protein. The sample lists roughly 260,000 distinct CDR3 sequences, more than 30% occurring once. The lymph nodes were axillary draining lymph nodes from breast cancer patients. Sequenced sample: axillary lymph node tissue. Receptor source: a female donor with breast cancer. Some clones in this sample may be carry-over from other donors' samples.

The CDR3 is CASSLKYLAGVPRGTGELFF. CDR3 DNA sequence: TGTGCCAGCAGCCTGAAATACTTAGCGGGAGTCCCTCGTGGCACCGGGGAGCTGTTTTTT. This chain uses TRBV14 with TRBJ2-2; the match to TRBD2 covers 9 bases. V shed 4 bases and J 4 bases; nucleotides not matched to a gene: 19. This CDR3 comprises 20 residues. The V gene's germline CDR1 is SGHDN and CDR2 FVKESK. The full variable domain, in which reference TRBV14 and TRBJ2-2 provide the parts outside the CDR3, is EAGVTQFPSHSVIEKGQTVTLRCDPISGHDNLYWYRRVMGKEIKFLLHFVKESKQDESGMPNNRFLAERTGGTYSTLKVQPAELEDSGVYFCASSLKYLAGVPRGTGELFFGEGSRLTVL.

A remark on this clonotype: This may come from a read error, since a much larger clone is one base off. The chain is built from TRBV5-5 and TRBJ2-7; 9 bases line up with TRBD2. J was trimmed by 7 bases and V by 3 bases; bases with no gene match: 14. The CDR3 covers 16 residues. The germline V gene encodes CDR1 SGHKS and CDR2 YYEKEE (reference sequence). The CDR3 is CASSSRSSGISPEQYF. Here the CDR3 DNA reads TGTGCCAGCAGCTCGAGATCTAGCGGGATATCCCCAGAGCAGTACTTC.